A single sample gave rise to the 28 T cell receptor beta chains below, sequenced in a study of T cell repertoires in cytomegalovirus infection. In TCRdb, the reads were re-called with MiXCR into one record per CDR3 protein. The data contain about 360,000 distinct CDR3 sequences, 18% of them singletons. The material sequenced was PBMCs. The receptors shown here come from a human donor in good health (CMV status not recorded). Some clones in this sample may be carry-over from other donors' samples.

This clonotype appeared many times. This chain links TRBV12-3 or TRBV12-4 with TRBJ1-1; D is unresolved. Between the trimmed V and J ends, which lost 5 bases and 1 base, there was a span of 8 bases. The CDR3 spans 13 residues. CDR3 in DNA: TGTGCCAGCAGTAGTATCCCGAACACTGAAGCTTTCTTT. Translating it yields CASSSIPNTEAFF.

This clonotype was recorded a few times. The V and J genes are TRBV4-2 and TRBJ2-5, with D possibly matching TRBD2 (6 bases). Germline CDR1 is LGHNA and CDR2 is YNFKEQ. Between the trimmed V and J ends, which lost 1 base and 5 bases, there was a span of 20 bases. The CDR3 runs to 17 residues. CDR3 sequence: CASSQGGVGTRGETQYF. The CDR3 DNA sequence: TGTGCCAGCAGCCAAGGGGGTGTTGGGACTCGGGGGGAGACCCAGTACTTC.

This clonotype was observed a handful of times. The genes are TRBV20-1 and TRBJ2-5; TRBD1 matches at 7 bases. V was pared by 0 bases and J by 4 bases, with 8 bases of the junction left unmatched. CDR1 and CDR2 from the germline V gene are DFQATT and SNEGSKA (reference sequence). The CDR3 spans 15 residues. The CDR3 spells CSARETGRLGETQYF. The CDR3 DNA reads TGCAGTGCTAGAGAGACAGGGCGTCTGGGAGAGACCCAGTACTTC.

The genes are TRBV20-1 and TRBJ2-7, with unresolved D. This CDR3 region has 14 residues. Trimming took 1 base from V and 0 from J, leaving 10 bases between them. Looked up from germline, CDR1 is DFQATT and CDR2 is SNEGSKA (reference sequence). CDR3 DNA: TGCAGTGCTAGAGGCCTTAAGAGCTCCTACGAGCAGTACTTC. Amino acids: CSARGLKSSYEQYF.

This rearrangement joins TRBV20-1 to TRBJ2-1; 8 bases line up with TRBD2. Trimming cost V 0 bases and J 8 bases; bases outside gene matches: 9. Germline values: CDR1 DFQATT, CDR2 SNEGSKA (reference sequence). This CDR3 spans 15 amino acids. CDR3 region: CSARDSGTRVHEQFF. The CDR3, as DNA: TGCAGTGCTAGAGATTCCGGGACTAGGGTCCATGAGCAGTTCTTC.

This sequence joins TRBV7-9 and TRBJ2-3; 8 bases align to TRBD2. The CDR3 extends over 15 amino acids. The trim removed 5 bases at V and 5 bases at J, leaving 9 bases unmatched. From germline, CDR1 is SEHNR and CDR2 FQNEAQ (reference sequence). In nucleotides, the CDR3 is TGTGCCAGCAGCCCCGAGCGGGAGTCGGTAGATACGCAGTATTTT. Translating gives CASSPERESVDTQYF.

This chain connects TRBV7-2 to TRBJ2-7; no definite D call. V was cut by 1 base and J by 7 bases, with 23 bases left in between. The germline CDR1 and CDR2 sequences are SGHTA and FQGNSA. CDR3 length: 17 residues. The CDR3 sequence is CASSLGGVRLVKREQYF. The CDR3 coding sequence is TGTGCCAGCAGCTTAGGAGGCGTACGACTGGTAAAACGGGAGCAGTACTTC.

The chain joins TRBV27 to TRBJ2-3; D is unresolved. Per germline, CDR1 MNHEY and CDR2 SMNVEV (reference sequence). V was trimmed by 5 bases and J by 5 bases, leaving 14 bases between them. The CDR3 is made up of 14 amino acids. This chain's CDR3 is CASSRTWARDTQYF. The CDR3 nucleotides are TGTGCCAGCAGTCGCACCTGGGCGAGAGATACGCAGTATTTT.

This clonotype was recorded many times. The chain employs TRBV7-2 and TRBJ2-1; D gene uncertain. The CDR3 runs 14 residues. The germline CDR1 and CDR2 sequences are SGHTA and FQGNSA. The V end lost 3 bases, the J end lost 6 bases, and 12 bases lay between the germline ends. The CDR3 DNA reads as TGTGCCAGCAGCTTGCCCACCTCGCGCAATGAGCAGTTCTTC. The encoded protein is CASSLPTSRNEQFF.

This chain joins TRBV12-3 or TRBV12-4 and TRBJ1-1, with D maybe TRBD1 (5 bases). The CDR3 covers 14 residues. The V end lost 2 bases, the J end lost 6 bases, and 13 bases lay between the germline ends. The CDR3 loop reads CASSLLLGDPEAFF. In nucleotides, the CDR3 is TGTGCCAGCAGTTTACTTTTGGGGGACCCTGAAGCTTTCTTT.

This clonotype was recorded a few times. The chain is built from TRBV20-1 and TRBJ2-5, with 10 bases matching TRBD1. CDR3 length: 18 residues. Trimming removed 1 base from V and 2 bases from J; junction bases left unmatched: 13. The germline CDR1 and CDR2 sequences are DFQATT and SNEGSKA (reference sequence). Written as DNA, the CDR3 is TGCAGTGCTAGAGGACAGGGGGCCGGGGTTCACTCTCAAGAGACCCAGTACTTC. It codes for CSARGQGAGVHSQETQYF.

The sample holds one count of this clonotype. This sequence joins TRBV20-1 and TRBJ1-6, with 7 nucleotides matching TRBD1. This CDR3 comprises 15 residues. In germline, CDR1 is DFQATT, CDR2 SNEGSKA (reference sequence). The CDR3 DNA reads TGCAGAGGGCAACAGGGGAGCTCCTATAATTCACCCCTCCACTTT. Amino acids: CRGQQGSSYNSPLHF.

This clonotype was detected ten times or more. The chain employs TRBV28 and TRBJ1-1; D is unresolved. The CDR3 sequence is 12 residues long. The germline V and J ends were trimmed by 3 bases and 5 bases, with 7 bases remaining between them. CDR1 is MDHEN, CDR2 SYDVKM, per germline. The CDR3 spells CASSFSWTEAFF. CDR3 nucleotides: TGTGCCAGCAGTTTTTCGTGGACTGAAGCTTTCTTT.

This clonotype was found a few times. CDR3 in amino acids: CAISALAGGTNEQFF. Here the CDR3 DNA reads TGTGCCATCAGTGCGCTAGCGGGAGGTACCAATGAGCAGTTCTTC. V is TRBV10-3 and J is TRBJ2-1; 11 positions match TRBD2. The germline CDR1 and CDR2 sequences are ENHRY and SYGVKD. The CDR3 is 15 residues long. V dropped 4 bases and J dropped 6; count of bases not matched to a gene: 5.

This clonotype showed up just a few times. V gene TRBV20-1 combines with J gene TRBJ2-2, with 8 bases matching TRBD1. Germline CDR1 and CDR2: DFQATT and SNEGSKA (reference sequence). CDR3 length: 15 residues. The V and J ends lost 5 bases and 2 bases, in that order; junction bases with no gene match: 7. This chain's CDR3 is CSAGTGTGNTGELFF. CDR3 coding DNA: TGCAGTGCTGGAACCGGGACAGGAAACACCGGGGAGCTGTTTTTT.

This clonotype was seen ten or more times. The V call is TRBV7-6, the J call TRBJ2-1, with 9 bases identical to TRBD2. The germline V gene encodes CDR1 SGHVS and CDR2 FNYEAQ. J gave up 5 bases and V 3 bases, and 8 bases lay outside the gene matches. The CDR3 consists of 16 residues. The CDR3 is CASSLASGRRDNEQFF. For the CDR3, the DNA is TGTGCCAGCAGCTTGGCCAGCGGGAGGAGGGACAATGAGCAGTTCTTC. The full variable domain, in which reference TRBV7-6 and TRBJ2-1 provide the parts outside the CDR3, is GAGVSQSPRYKVTKRGQDVALRCDPISGHVSLYWYRQALGQGPEFLTYFNYEAQQDKSGLPNDRFSAERPEGSISTLTIQRTEQRDSAMYRCASSLASGRRDNEQFFGPGTRLTVL.

This clonotype was found many times. The chain is built from TRBV7-9 and TRBJ2-7; 7 bases fit TRBD2. After removal of 5 bases from V and 5 bases from J, the junction contained 12 bases not matched to a gene. The CDR3 has 15 residues. Germline V gene data show CDR1 as SEHNR and CDR2 as FQNEAQ (reference sequence). CDR3 coding DNA: TGTGCCAGCAGCCCGTGGGACTACAAAACCAACGAGCAGTACTTC. It is translated as CASSPWDYKTNEQYF.

This clonotype was found many times. This chain joins TRBV12-3 or TRBV12-4 and TRBJ2-7; maybe TRBD1 (5 bases). Trimming took 5 bases from V and 2 from J, leaving 13 bases between them. This CDR3 spans 14 amino acids. CDR3 sequence (DNA): TGTGCCAGCAGTCCTAGGACATTGACCTACGAGCAGTACTTC. Translated: CASSPRTLTYEQYF.

This clonotype was counted many times. The chain is built from TRBV7-8 and TRBJ1-2, with D possibly matching TRBD1 (6 bases). The V end lost 5 bases, the J end lost 8 bases, and 12 bases lay between the germline ends. This CDR3 comprises 12 residues. Germline V gene sequence: CDR1 SGHVS, CDR2 FQNEAQ. CDR3 region: CASSRRDKGYTF. As DNA, the CDR3 is TGTGCCAGCAGCCGTAGGGACAAAGGCTACACCTTC.

In its sample, this clonotype was seen a few times. V is TRBV25-1 and J is TRBJ1-4, with D possibly being TRBD1 (5 bases). Germline-derived CDR1 and CDR2 are MGHDK and SYGVNS. Trimming cost V 7 bases and J 6 bases, with 18 bases left between them. The CDR3 has 15 residues. In DNA form, the CDR3 reads TGTGCCAGCAATGCGGGGCAGGCCAGGGATGAAAAACTGTTTTTT. This encodes CASNAGQARDEKLFF. The variable domain in full, with the rest retrieved from reference TRBV25-1 and TRBJ1-4, is EADIYQTPRYLVIGTGKKITLECSQTMGHDKMYWYQQDPGMELHLIHYSYGVNSTEKGDLSSESTVSRIRTEHFPLTLESARPSHTSQYLCASNAGQARDEKLFFGSGTQLSVL.

The genes are TRBV29-1 and TRBJ2-1; D might be TRBD2 (6 bases). Germline V lookup: CDR1 SQVTM, CDR2 ANQGSEA. V shed 6 bases and J shed 9 bases, with 15 bases lying between them. CDR3 size: 12 residues. This CDR3 reads CSVCFTSSEQFF. CDR3 nucleotide sequence: TGCAGCGTGTGTTTCACTAGCAGTGAGCAGTTCTTC.

This chain joins TRBV25-1 and TRBJ1-4; no firm D call. The CDR3 loop spans 14 amino acids. Trimming left V 1 base short and J 8 bases short, with 11 bases between. Germline V gives CDR1 MGHDK, CDR2 SYGVNS. This chain's CDR3 is CASSESGFGEKLFF. CDR3 bases: TGTGCCAGCAGTGAATCCGGGTTTGGGGAAAAACTGTTTTTT.

V gene TRBV2 combines with J gene TRBJ1-6; D remains unclear. Per the germline V gene, CDR1 is SNHLY and CDR2 is FYNNEI. This CDR3 contains 15 residues. V lost 5 bases to trimming and J lost 6 bases, with 14 bases between them. For the CDR3, the DNA is TGTGCCAGCAGTCTTACCCGGACCGGTAATTCACCCCTCCACTTT. Encoded protein: CASSLTRTGNSPLHF. The full variable domain, completed using reference TRBV2 and TRBJ1-6, is EPEVTQTPSHQVTQMGQEVILRCVPISNHLYFYWYRQILGQKVEFLVSFYNNEISEKSEIFDDQFSVERPDGSNFTLKIRSTKLEDSAMYFCASSLTRTGNSPLHFGNGTRLTVT.

This clonotype was detected only a few times. V and J are TRBV11-2 and TRBJ2-1; 9 bases are shared with TRBD2. The germline gives CDR1 SGHAT, CDR2 FQNNGV. This CDR3 contains 15 residues. Trimming took 5 bases from V and 6 from J; bases not matched to a gene: 8. CDR3 DNA: TGTGCCAGCAGCCTCGGGACTAGCTATCCCAATGAGCAGTTCTTC. This sequence encodes CASSLGTSYPNEQFF.

This clonotype was counted many times. The chain has TRBV7-2 and TRBJ2-1; either TRBD1 or TRBD2 may fit D (6 bases each). V gave up 0 bases and J gave up 8 bases, with 14 bases separating them. The CDR3 has 15 amino acids. Per germline, CDR1 SGHTA and CDR2 FQGNSA. The CDR3 region has the DNA TGTGCCAGCAGCTTAGCGCATGAGGAGGGGGATGAGCAGTTCTTC. This sequence encodes CASSLAHEEGDEQFF.

The CDR3 region has the DNA TGTGCCTGGAGTGTTGAGGGAAACACCATATATTTT. Its translation is CAWSVEGNTIYF. The chain recombines TRBV30 with TRBJ1-3; D is unclear. The CDR3 is made up of 12 amino acids. Deletions cut 0 bases from V and 4 bases from J, with 4 bases between. CDR1 is GTSNPN and CDR2 is SVGIG in the germline V gene (reference sequence). The full variable domain, its missing parts supplied by reference TRBV30 and TRBJ1-3, is SQTIHQWPATLVQPVGSPLSLECTVEGTSNPNLYWYRQAAGRGLQLLFYSVGIGQISSEVPQNLSASRPQDRQFILSSKKLLLSDSGFYLCAWSVEGNTIYFGEGSWLTVV.

This clonotype was seen more than once but under ten times. This CDR3 reads CASSLISPLHF. The CDR3 DNA follows: TGTGCCAGCAGTTTAATATCACCCCTCCACTTT. The chain couples TRBV12-3 or TRBV12-4 to TRBJ1-6, with no clear D. Trimming took off 2 bases at V and 10 bases at J, with 3 bases between the two ends. The CDR3 spans 11 residues.

This clonotype has just a few counts. This chain uses TRBV2 with TRBJ2-1, with TRBD2 identical over 9 bases. Looked up from germline, CDR1 is SNHLY and CDR2 is FYNNEI. The trim removed 10 bases at V and 3 bases at J, leaving 4 bases unmatched. CDR3 length: 13 amino acids. The CDR3 nucleotides read TGTGCCACCAGACTAGCGGACTACAATGAGCAGTTCTTC. Amino acid sequence: CATRLADYNEQFF.